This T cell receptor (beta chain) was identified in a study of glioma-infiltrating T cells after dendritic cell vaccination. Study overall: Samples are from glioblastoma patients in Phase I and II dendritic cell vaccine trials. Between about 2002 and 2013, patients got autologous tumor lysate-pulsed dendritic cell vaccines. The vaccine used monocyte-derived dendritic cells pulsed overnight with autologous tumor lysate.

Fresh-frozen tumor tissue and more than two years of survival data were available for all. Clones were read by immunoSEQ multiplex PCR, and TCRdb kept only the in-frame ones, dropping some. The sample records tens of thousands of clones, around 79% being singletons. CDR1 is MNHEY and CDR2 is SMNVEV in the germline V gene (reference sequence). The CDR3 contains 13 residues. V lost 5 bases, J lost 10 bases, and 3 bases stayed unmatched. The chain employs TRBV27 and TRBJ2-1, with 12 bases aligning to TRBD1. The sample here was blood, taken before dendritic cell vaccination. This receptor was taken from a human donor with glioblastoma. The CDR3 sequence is CASSRDRGREQFF. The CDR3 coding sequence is TGTGCCAGCAGTCGGGACAGGGGGCGGGAGCAGTTCTTC.